This T cell receptor beta chain was documented in a study of OX40 agonist ivuxolimab in advanced cancers. The study, taken as a whole, reports: Clonal expansion among partial responders at 0.1-3.0 mg/kg ranked near the lowest. Low levels of normalized T-cell clonal expansion also appeared in some nonresponders.

The CDR3 length is 15 residues. The germline gives CDR1 SGHKS, CDR2 YYEKEE (reference sequence). The V and J ends lost 1 base and 3 bases, in that order; junction bases with no gene match: 3. The table came from immunoSEQ multiplex PCR; TCRdb's copy has only in-frame clones and leaves some out. The repertoire holds fewer than 85,000 clones, 90% seen once, with 0.55% to 0.7% in the top ten. The count of this clone is one. Its antigen remains unidentified. The clonotype comes from an adult with an advanced solid tumor such as melanoma, head and neck, liver or kidney cancer. This chain uses TRBV5-5 with TRBJ2-7; 11 nucleotides match TRBD2. The input for sequencing was CD4+ or CD8+ T cells sorted from blood, taken in a trial of the OX40 agonist ivuxolimab. DNA for the CDR3: TGTGCCAGCAGCTTGACTAGCGGGAGTATCTACGAGCAGTACTTC. It translates to CASSLTSGSIYEQYF. Combining the CDR3 with reference TRBV5-5 and TRBJ2-7 gives the whole variable domain DAGVTQSPTHLIKTRGQQVTLRCSPISGHKSVSWYQQVLGQGPQFIFQYYEKEERGRGNFPDRFSARQFPNYSSELNVNALLLGDSALYLCASSLTSGSIYEQYFGPGTRLTVT.